This T cell receptor beta chain was captured by sequencing in a study of T-cell memory formation after mild COVID-19. This clonotype was picked up many times. Its cognate antigen is unknown. In TCRdb, the 5' RACE reads were re-called with MiXCR into one record per CDR3 protein. In the table there are 350,000 to 450,000 distinct CDR3 sequences, around 14% of which are singletons. General observations from the study: Clones that got smaller from day 15 to 85 had even CD4/CD8, while clones growing later tipped toward CD4+. CM and EM subsets held most contracting CD4+ clones; EMRA held CD8+ ones. Within pre-infection memory, some responding clones were found, suggesting cross-reactive memory joined.

V was shortened by 5 bases and J by 5 bases, with 15 bases between the two germline ends. Looked up from germline, CDR1 is SGHTA and CDR2 is FQGNSA. The CDR3 length is 14 residues. The sequence was obtained from a man younger than 30 who had mild COVID-19 (a few samples of this study predate the infection). Cell type and time point are not known. The chain couples TRBV7-2 to TRBJ1-1; possible D gene TRBD1, 6 bases. Source material: PBMCs or a T cell subset sorted from them (not recorded which). The CDR3 DNA reads TGTGCCAGCAGCCCACAGGGTAGGAGGACTGAAGCTTTCTTT. Its translation is CASSPQGRRTEAFF.